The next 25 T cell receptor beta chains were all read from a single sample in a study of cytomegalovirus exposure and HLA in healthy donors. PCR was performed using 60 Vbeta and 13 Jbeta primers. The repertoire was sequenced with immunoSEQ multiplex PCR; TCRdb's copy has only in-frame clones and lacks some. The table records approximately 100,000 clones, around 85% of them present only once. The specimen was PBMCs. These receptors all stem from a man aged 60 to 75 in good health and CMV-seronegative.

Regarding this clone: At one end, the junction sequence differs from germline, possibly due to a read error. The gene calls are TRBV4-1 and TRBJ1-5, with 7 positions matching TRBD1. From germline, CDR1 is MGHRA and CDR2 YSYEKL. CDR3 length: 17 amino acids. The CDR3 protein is CASSQAHRGGSNQPQNF. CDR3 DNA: TGCGCCAGCAGCCAAGCCCACAGGGGTGGGAGCAATCAGCCCCAGAATTTT.

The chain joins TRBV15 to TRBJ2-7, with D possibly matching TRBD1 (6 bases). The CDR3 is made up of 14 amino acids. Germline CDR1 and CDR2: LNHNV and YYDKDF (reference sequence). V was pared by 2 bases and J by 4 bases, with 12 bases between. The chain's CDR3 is CATSRRGQLYEQYF. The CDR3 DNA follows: TGTGCCACCAGCAGACGTGGACAGTTGTACGAGCAGTACTTC.

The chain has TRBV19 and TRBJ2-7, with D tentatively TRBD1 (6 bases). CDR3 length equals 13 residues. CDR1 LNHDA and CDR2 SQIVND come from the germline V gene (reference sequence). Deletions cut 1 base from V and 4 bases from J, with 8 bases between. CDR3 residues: CASSIGQGYEQYV. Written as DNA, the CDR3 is TGTGCCAGTAGTATAGGCCAGGGGTACGAGCAGTACGTC.

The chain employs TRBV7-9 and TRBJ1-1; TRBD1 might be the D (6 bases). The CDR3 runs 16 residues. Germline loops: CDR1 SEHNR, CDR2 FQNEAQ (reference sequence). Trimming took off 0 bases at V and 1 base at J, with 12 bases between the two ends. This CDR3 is CASSLAFRGGNTEAFF. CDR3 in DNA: TGTGCCAGCAGCTTAGCGTTTAGGGGGGGGAACACTGAAGCTTTCTTT.

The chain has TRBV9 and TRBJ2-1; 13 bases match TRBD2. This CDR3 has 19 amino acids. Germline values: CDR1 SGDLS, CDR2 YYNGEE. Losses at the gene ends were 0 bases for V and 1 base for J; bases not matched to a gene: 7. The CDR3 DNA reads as TGTGCCAGCAGCGTAGGTACTAGCGGGGGGGCCTTGTCCTACAATGAGCAGTTCTTC. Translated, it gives CASSVGTSGGALSYNEQFF.

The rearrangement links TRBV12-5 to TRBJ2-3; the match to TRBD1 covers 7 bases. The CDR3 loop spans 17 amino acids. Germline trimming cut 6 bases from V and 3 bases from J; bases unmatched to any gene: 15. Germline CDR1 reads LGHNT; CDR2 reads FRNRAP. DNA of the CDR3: TGTGCTAGTGGGTTCATGGACAGGCTCTTGAGAACAGATACGCAGTATTTT. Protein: CASGFMDRLLRTDTQYF.

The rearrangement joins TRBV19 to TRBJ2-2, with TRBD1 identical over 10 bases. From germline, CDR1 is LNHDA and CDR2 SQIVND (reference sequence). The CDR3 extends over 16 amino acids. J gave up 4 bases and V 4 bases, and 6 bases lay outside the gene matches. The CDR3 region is CASSRDRGASTGELFF. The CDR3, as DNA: TGTGCCAGTAGTAGGGACAGGGGAGCGAGCACCGGGGAGCTGTTTTTT.

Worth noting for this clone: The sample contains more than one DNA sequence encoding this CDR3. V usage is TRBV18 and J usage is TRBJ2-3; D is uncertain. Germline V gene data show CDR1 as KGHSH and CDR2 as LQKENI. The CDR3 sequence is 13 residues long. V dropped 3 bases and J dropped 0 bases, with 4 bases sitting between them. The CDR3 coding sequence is TGTGCCAGCTCACCCCCTAGCACAGATACGCAGTATTTT. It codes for CASSPPSTDTQYF.

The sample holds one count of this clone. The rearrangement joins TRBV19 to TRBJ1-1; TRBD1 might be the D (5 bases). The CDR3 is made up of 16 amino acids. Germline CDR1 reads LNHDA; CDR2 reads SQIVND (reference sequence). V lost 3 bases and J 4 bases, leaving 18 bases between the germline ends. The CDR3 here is CASSMGGRGGTTEAFF. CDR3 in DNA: TGTGCCAGTAGTATGGGGGGTCGTGGGGGGACCACTGAAGCTTTCTTT.

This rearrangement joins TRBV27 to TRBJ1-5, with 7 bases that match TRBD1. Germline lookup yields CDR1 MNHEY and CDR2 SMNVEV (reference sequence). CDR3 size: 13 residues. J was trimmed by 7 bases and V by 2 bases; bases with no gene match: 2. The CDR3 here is CASSLQGEQPQHF. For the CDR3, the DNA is TGTGCCAGCAGTTTACAGGGGGAGCAGCCCCAGCATTTT.

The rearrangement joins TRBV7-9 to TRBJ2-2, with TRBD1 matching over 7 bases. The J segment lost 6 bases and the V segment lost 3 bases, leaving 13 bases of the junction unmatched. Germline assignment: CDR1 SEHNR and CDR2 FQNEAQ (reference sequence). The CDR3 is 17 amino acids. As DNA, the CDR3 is TGTGCCAGCAGCTTCGCCCGCTTCGGGACAGCGCCCGGGGAGCTGTTTTTT. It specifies CASSFARFGTAPGELFF.

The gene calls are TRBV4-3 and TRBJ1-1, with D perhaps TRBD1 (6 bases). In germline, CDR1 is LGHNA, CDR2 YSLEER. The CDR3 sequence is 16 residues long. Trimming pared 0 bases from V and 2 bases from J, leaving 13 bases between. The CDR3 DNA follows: TGCGCCAGCAGCCAAGATCGGGGGGGCCCCAACACTGAAGCTTTCTTT. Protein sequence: CASSQDRGGPNTEAFF.

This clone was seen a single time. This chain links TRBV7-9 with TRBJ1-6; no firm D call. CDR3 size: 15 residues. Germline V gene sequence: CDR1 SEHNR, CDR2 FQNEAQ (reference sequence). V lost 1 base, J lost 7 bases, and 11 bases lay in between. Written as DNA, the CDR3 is TGTGCCAGCAGCTTAGTGGCGGGTTACAATTCACCCCTCCACTTT. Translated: CASSLVAGYNSPLHF.

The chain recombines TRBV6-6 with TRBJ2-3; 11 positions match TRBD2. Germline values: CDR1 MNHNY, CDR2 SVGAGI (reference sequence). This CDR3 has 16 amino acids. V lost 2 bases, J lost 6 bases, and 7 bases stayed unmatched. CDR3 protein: CASSYPLAGGQDTQYF. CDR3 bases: TGTGCCAGCAGTTACCCGTTAGCGGGGGGGCAGGATACGCAGTATTTT.

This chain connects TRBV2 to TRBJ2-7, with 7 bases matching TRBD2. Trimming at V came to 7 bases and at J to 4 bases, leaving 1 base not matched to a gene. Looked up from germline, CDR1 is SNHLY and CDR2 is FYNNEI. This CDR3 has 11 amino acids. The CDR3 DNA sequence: TGTGCCAGCAACGGGGGGTACGAGCAGTACTTC. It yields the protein CASNGGYEQYF. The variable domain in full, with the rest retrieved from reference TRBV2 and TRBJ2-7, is EPEVTQTPSHQVTQMGQEVILRCVPISNHLYFYWYRQILGQKVEFLVSFYNNEISEKSEIFDDQFSVERPDGSNFTLKIRSTKLEDSAMYFCASNGGYEQYFGPGTRLTVT.

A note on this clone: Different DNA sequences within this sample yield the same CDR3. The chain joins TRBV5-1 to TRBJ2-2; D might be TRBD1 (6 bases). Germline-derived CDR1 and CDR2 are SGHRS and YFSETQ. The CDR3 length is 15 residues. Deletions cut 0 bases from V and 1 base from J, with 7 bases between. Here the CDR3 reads CASSLDRVNTGELFF. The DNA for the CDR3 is TGCGCCAGCAGCTTGGACAGGGTGAACACCGGGGAGCTGTTTTTT.

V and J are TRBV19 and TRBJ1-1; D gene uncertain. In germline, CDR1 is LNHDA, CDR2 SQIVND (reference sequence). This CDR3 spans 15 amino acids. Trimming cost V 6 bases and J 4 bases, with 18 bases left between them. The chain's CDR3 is CASRRNGVQVTEAFF. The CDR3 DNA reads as TGTGCCAGTAGGCGAAACGGGGTTCAAGTCACTGAAGCTTTCTTT.

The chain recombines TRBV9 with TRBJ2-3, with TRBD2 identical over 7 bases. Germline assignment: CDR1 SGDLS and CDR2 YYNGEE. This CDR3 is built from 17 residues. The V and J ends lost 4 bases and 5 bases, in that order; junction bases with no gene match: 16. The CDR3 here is CASSSPRRQSGGDTQYF. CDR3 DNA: TGTGCCAGCAGCAGCCCCAGAAGACAGTCGGGGGGAGATACGCAGTATTTT.

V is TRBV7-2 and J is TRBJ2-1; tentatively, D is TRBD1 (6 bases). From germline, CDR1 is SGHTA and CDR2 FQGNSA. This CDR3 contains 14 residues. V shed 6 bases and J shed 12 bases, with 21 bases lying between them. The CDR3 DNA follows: TGTGCCAGCAGTCCTGCAGGGGTTCCCTTTGGGCAGTTCTTC. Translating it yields CASSPAGVPFGQFF.

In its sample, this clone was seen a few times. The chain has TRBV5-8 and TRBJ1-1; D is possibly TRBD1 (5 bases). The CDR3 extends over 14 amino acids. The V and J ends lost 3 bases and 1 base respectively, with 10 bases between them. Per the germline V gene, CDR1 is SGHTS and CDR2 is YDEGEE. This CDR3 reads CASSSHDRNTEAFF. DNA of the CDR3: TGTGCCAGCAGCTCACACGACAGGAACACTGAAGCTTTCTTT.

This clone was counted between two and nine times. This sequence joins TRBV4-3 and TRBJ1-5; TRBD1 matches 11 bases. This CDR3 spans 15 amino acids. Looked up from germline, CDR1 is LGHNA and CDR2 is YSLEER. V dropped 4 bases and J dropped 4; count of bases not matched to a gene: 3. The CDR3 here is CASSRGTGGNQPQHF. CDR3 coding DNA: TGCGCCAGCAGCCGGGGGACAGGGGGGAATCAGCCCCAGCATTTT.

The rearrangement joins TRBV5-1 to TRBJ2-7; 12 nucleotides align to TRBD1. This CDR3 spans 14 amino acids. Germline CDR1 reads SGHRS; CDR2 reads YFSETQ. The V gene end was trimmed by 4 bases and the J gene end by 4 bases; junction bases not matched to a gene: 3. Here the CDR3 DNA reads TGCGCCAGCAGCACGGGACAGGGGGCGTACGAGCAGTACTTC. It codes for CASSTGQGAYEQYF.

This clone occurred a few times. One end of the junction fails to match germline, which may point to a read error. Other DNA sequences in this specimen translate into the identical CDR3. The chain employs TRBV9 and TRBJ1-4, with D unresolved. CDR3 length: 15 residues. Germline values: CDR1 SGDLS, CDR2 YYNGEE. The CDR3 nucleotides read TGTGCCAGCAGTGTAGGGCCGTCAACTAATGAAAAACTGTTTTTT. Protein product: CASSVGPSTNEKLFF.

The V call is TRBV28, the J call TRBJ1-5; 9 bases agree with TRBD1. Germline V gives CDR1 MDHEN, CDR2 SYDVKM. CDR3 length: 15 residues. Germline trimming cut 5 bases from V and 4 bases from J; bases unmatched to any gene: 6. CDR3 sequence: CASSPTGGGNQPQHF. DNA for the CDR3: TGTGCCAGCAGTCCTACAGGGGGCGGGAATCAGCCCCAGCATTTT.

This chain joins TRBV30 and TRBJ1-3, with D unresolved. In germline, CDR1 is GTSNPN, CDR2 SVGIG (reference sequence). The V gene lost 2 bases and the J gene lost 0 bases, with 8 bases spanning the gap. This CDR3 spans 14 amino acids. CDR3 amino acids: CAWSQDGSGNTIYF. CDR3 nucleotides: TGTGCCTGGAGTCAGGATGGCTCTGGAAACACCATATATTTT.